This T cell receptor beta chain was identified during a study of T cells expressing NK-cell markers. General observations from the study: Whether the expanded NKG2C+ T cell clones recognized HCMV remained unclear.

A word on this clonotype: The target antigen is unknown.

From its re-call of the 5' RACE reads, TCRdb lists each CDR3 protein once, without DNA. Its table records more than 400,000 distinct CDR3 sequences. The CDR3 contains 14 residues. CDR1 and CDR2 (germline): LNHNV, YYDKDF (reference sequence). This receptor was taken from a woman between 18 and 70 years old in good health. The sequencing sample was made of blood T cells: a sorted CD56 or NKG2C T cell subset, CD4+ or CD8+ T cells, or bulk PBMC T cells (not recorded which). The chain joins TRBV15 to TRBJ1-1; TCRdb picks TRBD1, but there is no DNA to check that call. CDR3 protein: CATSREQGGTEAFF.